This TCR beta chain was profiled in a study of T cells in Graves' hyperthyroidism and ophthalmopathy. There were TCR beta CDR3 regions amplified from RNA transcripts. The primer set for the first-round RT-PCR of the TCR CDR3 was HTBI. Via MiXCR, TCRdb re-called the multiplex PCR reads, giving one row per CDR3 protein. Here the sample spans 300,000 to 450,000 distinct CDR3 sequences, approximately 13% being singletons. V lost 6 bases to trimming and J lost 10 bases; unmatched junction nucleotides: 21. The CDR3 extends over 19 amino acids. Germline assignment: CDR1 MDHEN and CDR2 SYDVKM. Sequencing input: blood. This sequence originates from a woman aged 55-69 years with Graves' hyperthyroidism. The chain carries TRBV28 and TRBJ2-1, with 13 bases aligning to TRBD2. CDR3 protein: CASRFLGRTSGSFNREQFF. The CDR3 DNA reads as TGTGCCAGCAGATTCCTAGGGAGGACTAGCGGGAGTTTTAACAGGGAGCAGTTCTTC.